This T cell receptor (beta chain) was captured in a study of blood T cell repertoires in COVID-19. Whole-study context: From the United States, Italy and Spain came samples of acute and convalescent COVID-19. In each case, the material was cDNA or gDNA derived from T cells, B-cell-depleted T cells, or PBMCs.

The CDR3 has 12 amino acids. Trimming took 1 base from V and 10 from J, leaving 10 bases between them. Germline-derived CDR1 and CDR2 are MDHEN and SYDVKM. Original methodology: Amplification from reference gene primers served as the basis for estimated nucleated cell counts. The table came from immunoSEQ multiplex PCR; TCRdb's copy has only in-frame clones and leaves some out. V and J calls and clone size are as listed in that table; D and trimming were resolved from the DNA. This sample has over 100,000 clones, with 70% to 80% found just once. The chain uses TRBV28 and TRBJ1-1; D unclear. The sequence was obtained from a woman older than 75 with acute or convalescent COVID-19. Sequencing used peripheral blood. The chain's CDR3 is CASSLYGERAFF. As DNA, the CDR3 is TGTGCCAGCAGTTTATACGGGGAGCGAGCTTTCTTT.